Sequencing of this T cell receptor (beta chain) was carried out in a study of regulatory T cells in long-lasting Graves disease. The sample holds a few counts of this clonotype. Assembly of TCR beta libraries relied on iRepertoire HTBI primers together with Arm-PCR of CDR3 regions. Per the authors' pipeline: Analysis of the samples identified roughly 62 TRBV and 12 to 15 TRBJ segments. One entry per CDR3 protein results from TCRdb running MiXCR on the multiplex PCR reads. Clone size and V and J calls follow TCRdb, not the original study. The table has 350,000 to 500,000 distinct CDR3 sequences, around 15% seen once. The time point denotes: newly diagnosed GD, antithyroid drugs for less than 3 months. Generation of the TCR library employed RNA extracted from PBMCs. An endocrinology department in Xi'an, China, supplied the patients. The germline V gene encodes CDR1 ENHRY and CDR2 SYGVKD. This CDR3 has 14 amino acids. V was shortened by 2 bases and J by 0 bases, with 8 bases between the two germline ends.

These data are also associated with another study on T cells in Graves' hyperthyroidism and ophthalmopathy. From that report: Researchers ran a first-round RT-PCR on the TCR CDR3 using the HTBI primer set. Ophthalmopathy prediction by the model preceded onset by a median approximately six months.

The sequencing here drew on peripheral blood mononuclear cells (PBMCs), taken at new diagnosis, from a patient treated with antithyroid drugs. The V call is TRBV10-3, the J call TRBJ2-7, with D uncertain. The TCR originated in a woman under 40 with Graves disease. CDR3 DNA: TGTGCCATCAGTGAGGAAACGACCTCCTACGAGCAGTACTTC. Translated, it gives CAISEETTSYEQYF.